The T cell receptor beta chain described here comes from a study of cytomegalovirus exposure and HLA in healthy donors. Study as a whole: Unique TCR beta sequences numbering approximately 120 million came from about 179 million T cells in an earlier analysis.

CDR1 and CDR2 from the germline V gene are PRHDT and FYEKMQ (reference sequence). V lost 0 bases and J lost 2, with 8 bases in between. The CDR3 has 14 residues. It was with 60 Vbeta and 13 Jbeta primers that the PCR ran. Profiling relied on immunoSEQ multiplex PCR, and the TCRdb table lists in-frame clones only, not all of them. The repertoire holds some 170,000 clones, with about four fifths as singletons. The rearrangement links TRBV13 to TRBJ2-7; D might be TRBD1 (5 bases). The sample taken for sequencing was PBMCs. This sequence was found in a man aged 25 to 40 in good health and CMV-seronegative. CDR3 sequence: CASSLGQATYEQYF. The CDR3 coding sequence is TGTGCCAGCAGCTTAGGACAGGCGACCTACGAGCAGTACTTC. The full variable domain, completed using reference TRBV13 and TRBJ2-7, is AAGVIQSPRHLIKEKRETATLKCYPIPRHDTVYWYQQGPGQDPQFLISFYEKMQSDKGSIPDRFSAQQFSDYHSELNMSSLELGDSALYFCASSLGQATYEQYFGPGTRLTVT.